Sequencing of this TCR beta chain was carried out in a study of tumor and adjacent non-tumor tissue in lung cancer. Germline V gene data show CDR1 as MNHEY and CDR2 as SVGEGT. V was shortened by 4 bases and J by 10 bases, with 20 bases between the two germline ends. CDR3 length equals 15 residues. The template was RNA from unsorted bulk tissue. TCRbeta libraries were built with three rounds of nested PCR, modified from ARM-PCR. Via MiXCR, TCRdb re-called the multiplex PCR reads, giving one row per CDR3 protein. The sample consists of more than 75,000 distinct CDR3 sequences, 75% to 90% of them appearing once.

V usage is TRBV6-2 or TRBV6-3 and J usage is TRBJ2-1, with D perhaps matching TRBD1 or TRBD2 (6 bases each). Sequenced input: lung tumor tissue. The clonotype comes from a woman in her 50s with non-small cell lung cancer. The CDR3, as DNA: TGTGCCAGCAGTTTGGGACATGGAGGGTACAGAGAGCAGTTCTTC. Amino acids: CASSLGHGGYREQFF.